This T cell receptor (beta chain) was recovered during a study of OX40 agonist ivuxolimab in advanced cancers. At the level of the study: An agonistic human IgG2 monoclonal antibody against OX40 (CD134) was given. Two cutaneous melanoma patients and one hepatocellular carcinoma patient, three in all, had partial responses. Whole-study results and caveats: Researchers report that CD8+ T cells had, on average, more expanded clones than CD4+. Researchers did not determine the expanded peripheral T cells' antigen specificity.

Only in-frame clones appear in the TCRdb table, and some are missing; sequencing was by immunoSEQ multiplex PCR. Seen here are approximately 28,000 clones, 85% to 90% observed once, and the top ten hold about 20%. As regards this clone: Antigen specificity is unknown.

This CDR3 region has 15 residues. V dropped 4 bases and J dropped 6; count of bases not matched to a gene: 11. The germline V gene encodes CDR1 MGHRA and CDR2 YSYEKL. The starting material was CD4+ or CD8+ T cells sorted from blood, obtained in a trial of the OX40 agonist ivuxolimab. The source is an adult with an advanced solid tumor such as melanoma, head and neck, liver or kidney cancer. The chain joins TRBV4-1 to TRBJ2-7; 8 bases align to TRBD1. This chain's CDR3 is CASSLGQGVLAEQYF. DNA of the CDR3: TGCGCCAGCAGCCTCGGACAGGGCGTTCTCGCCGAGCAGTACTTC.